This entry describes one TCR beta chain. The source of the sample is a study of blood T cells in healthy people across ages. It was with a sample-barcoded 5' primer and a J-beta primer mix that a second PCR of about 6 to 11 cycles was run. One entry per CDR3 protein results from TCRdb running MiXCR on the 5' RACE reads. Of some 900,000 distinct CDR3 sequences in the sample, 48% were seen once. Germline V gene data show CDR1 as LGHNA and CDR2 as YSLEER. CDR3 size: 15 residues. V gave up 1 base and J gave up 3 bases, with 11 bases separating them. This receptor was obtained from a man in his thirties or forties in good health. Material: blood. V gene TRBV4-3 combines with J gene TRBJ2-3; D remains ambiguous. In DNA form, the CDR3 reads TGCGCCAGCAGCCAAGGTGCAGAGACAACAGATACGCAGTATTTT. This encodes CASSQGAETTDTQYF.